What follows are 13 T cell receptor beta chains derived from one specimen sequenced in a study of blood T cells in healthy people across ages. Alongside a J-beta primer mix, a sample-barcoded 5' primer served in a second PCR lasting about 7 to 12 cycles. TCRdb re-derived calls from the 5' RACE reads in MiXCR, one entry per CDR3 protein. The table has 780,000 or so distinct CDR3 sequences, around 25% seen once. These same data were also listed under a study on T cells of mothers and their children.

Sequenced sample: blood. The receptors derive from a boy aged 10-17 years in good health.

The V and J genes are TRBV7-2 and TRBJ2-4, with D perhaps TRBD1 (6 bases). Germline CDR1 is SGHTA and CDR2 is FQGNSA. Deletions cut 6 bases from V and 4 bases from J, with 7 bases between. The CDR3 has 12 amino acids. The CDR3 is CASRGQKNIQYF. CDR3 DNA sequence: TGTGCCAGCAGAGGACAGAAAAACATTCAGTACTTC.

The V call is TRBV4-1, the J call TRBJ2-3; maybe TRBD2 (6 bases). The CDR3 consists of 17 residues. V was trimmed by 5 bases and J by 2 bases, leaving 20 bases between them. Looked up from germline, CDR1 is MGHRA and CDR2 is YSYEKL. Written as DNA, the CDR3 is TGCGCCAGCAGCGAGGAGGGGAGTCCGGCCAACACAGATACGCAGTATTTT. Its translation is CASSEEGSPANTDTQYF.

The chain links TRBV27 to TRBJ1-2; D is unresolved. Germline V CDR1 and CDR2: MNHEY, SMNVEV (reference sequence). With 6 bases removed from V and 1 base from J, the gap between germline ends came to 15 bases. The length of the CDR3 is 15 residues. The CDR3 protein is CASSPLRVLNYGYTF. In nucleotides, the CDR3 is TGTGCCAGCAGCCCCCTCCGGGTACTTAACTATGGCTACACCTTC.

This chain uses TRBV30 with TRBJ2-4; D might be TRBD1 (5 bases). Germline CDR1 and CDR2: GTSNPN and SVGIG (reference sequence). V lost 2 bases, J lost 10 bases, and 9 bases lay in between. The CDR3 has 11 residues. CDR3 DNA: TGTGCCTGGAGTAAAAGGACAATTCAGTACTTC. It translates to CAWSKRTIQYF.

The V and J genes are TRBV11-2 and TRBJ2-4, with no clear D. The CDR3 covers 15 residues. Germline V lookup: CDR1 SGHAT, CDR2 FQNNGV. V was trimmed by 1 base and J by 1 base, leaving 8 bases between them. The CDR3: CASSLGGGAKNIQYF. CDR3 coding DNA: TGTGCCAGCAGCTTAGGAGGTGGGGCCAAAAACATTCAGTACTTC.

The chain joins TRBV9 to TRBJ2-3; TRBD2 matches 8 bases. Losses at the gene ends were 7 bases for V and 6 bases for J; bases not matched to a gene: 10. The V gene's germline CDR1 is SGDLS and CDR2 YYNGEE. CDR3 length equals 14 residues. The CDR3 reads CASGPRLATDTQYF. The CDR3 nucleotides read TGTGCCAGCGGCCCTCGACTAGCGACGGATACGCAGTATTTT.

The V gene is TRBV12-3 or TRBV12-4, the J gene TRBJ2-3; D gene ambiguous. The CDR3 extends over 12 amino acids. Deletions cut 6 bases from V and 4 bases from J, with 8 bases between. The CDR3 DNA reads as TGTGCCAGCAGCGTCCTTTCAGATACGCAGTATTTT. It translates to CASSVLSDTQYF.

This chain uses TRBV20-1 with TRBJ2-5; TRBD2 matches 11 bases. The J call may be in error: the DNA end matches TRBJ2-7 better. There are 18 residues in the CDR3. Germline V gene data show CDR1 as DFQATT and CDR2 as SNEGSKA (reference sequence). For the CDR3, the DNA is TGCAGTGCTAGAGTTTATTTAGCGGGAGGGCCGGTGGGCCACGAGCAGTACTTC. This encodes CSARVYLAGGPVGHEQYF.

The chain carries TRBV7-8 and TRBJ2-2, with no clear D. The CDR3 runs 13 residues. The germline V gene encodes CDR1 SGHVS and CDR2 FQNEAQ. V lost 9 bases to trimming and J lost 1 base, with 9 bases between them. CDR3 nucleotide sequence: TGTGCCAGTCAACGGATGAACACCGGGGAGCTGTTTTTT. This sequence encodes CASQRMNTGELFF.

The gene calls are TRBV6-2 or TRBV6-3 and TRBJ2-5; D possibly corresponds to TRBD1 (5 bases). The CDR3 runs 10 residues. Germline CDR1 MNHEY, CDR2 SVGEGT. Trimming took 6 bases from V and 11 from J, leaving 10 bases between them. As DNA, the CDR3 is TGTGCCAGCAGAGGGGTATTTCAGTACTTC. It specifies CASRGVFQYF.

This clonotype was detected a few times. This chain uses TRBV3-1 with TRBJ1-1; D remains ambiguous. This CDR3 spans 14 amino acids. Per germline, CDR1 LGHDT and CDR2 YNNKEL (reference sequence). Trimming cost V 2 bases and J 1 base, with 8 bases left between them. The chain's CDR3 is CASSQKATNTEAFF. In DNA, the CDR3 is TGTGCCAGCAGCCAAAAAGCCACGAACACTGAAGCTTTCTTT.

This sequence joins TRBV20-1 and TRBJ2-7; D gene unclear. This CDR3 comprises 15 residues. Germline V gives CDR1 DFQATT, CDR2 SNEGSKA (reference sequence). The CDR3 here is CNLQPYQHANYEQYF. The CDR3 region has the DNA TGCAATCTCCAACCCTACCAGCACGCGAACTACGAGCAGTACTTC.

CDR3 DNA sequence: TGCGCCAGCAGCCAGGGACTGGGGGGCAAGGGGTATGGCTACACCTTC. Protein product: CASSQGLGGKGYGYTF. This chain links TRBV4-3 with TRBJ1-2; TRBD1 might be the D (6 bases). Trimming took 3 bases from V and 5 from J, leaving 19 bases between them. CDR3 length: 16 residues. Looked up from germline, CDR1 is LGHNA and CDR2 is YSLEER.